This T cell receptor beta chain was found in a study of blood T cell repertoires in COVID-19 (TCRdb year 2020). The study in broad terms: Collaborator samples came from the United States, Italy and Spain and covered acute and convalescent phases of COVID-19. The prospective study material was composed of cDNA or gDNA derived from T cells, B-cell-depleted T cells, or PBMCs. The dataset comprised deeply sampled blood TCRbeta repertoires from subjects exposed to, actively infected with, or recovered from COVID-19. The repertoires were released in a freely available public database meant as a resource for research on the immune response to SARS-CoV-2. Samples were obtained from the ongoing ImmuneRACE study (first 160 participants) and from roughly 1,300 subjects provided by 6 global collaborators. A de-identified subject ID, COVID-19 status, age in years and sex were almost always included in the sample metadata. Where available, HLA class I and class II types were obtained from metadata supplied by the sample provider rather than from assay-based typing.

Notes on this clone: Its antigen remains undetermined. No base-level quality is on record; no much larger clone is a single base apart.

Broader findings and caveats from the paper: The amount of clinical and demographic metadata varied by source and participant and was provided uncurated.

The junction carries 6 bases between V and J, which are trimmed by 1 base and 2 bases respectively. Including cysteine and phenylalanine, the CDR3 has 15 amino acids. The CDR3 DNA has 45 bases and is translated from base 1. Reading the germline V gene gives CDR1 MNHNS and CDR2 SASEGT. Collaborating institutions collected whole blood in K2EDTA tubes following their own protocols. For TCRbeta analysis, collaborators shipped samples as frozen whole blood, isolated PBMCs, or DNA extracted from either of those sample types. The immunoSEQ Assay, a bias-controlled multiplex PCR, was used to amplify TCRbeta CDR3 regions from genomic DNA. From the authors' description of their analysis: The number of nucleated cells in each sample was estimated from the amplification of reference gene primers within the assay. Sequence reads were collapsed and filtered to measure the absolute abundance of every unique TCRbeta CDR3 rearrangement. Productive Simpson clonality was computed per sample as the square root of Simpson's diversity index over productive rearrangements. TCRdb retrieved this table from immuneACCESS and kept in-frame rearrangements only. Not all clones are present; in checked studies, unresolved V genes account for under half, and no reason is known for the remainder. V and J calls and clone size come straight from that table; D and trimming were deduced from the DNA. This sample comprises around 300,000 clones, more than 75% of them detected only once. The ten largest clones represent under 4.5% of the sample.

The sequence derives from a woman aged 45 to 65 with active or convalescent COVID-19. Sequenced material: peripheral blood. This chain is built from TRBV6-1 and TRBJ2-6, with TRBD1 as a weak D call on 6 bases. The sequenced DNA: TGTGCCAGCAGTGAAGGGACAGCTGGGGCCAACGTCCTGACTTTC. It translates as CASSEGTAGANVLTF.